The rows below give T cell receptor beta chains drawn from one sample of a study of T cell repertoires in cytomegalovirus infection. These TCRs are of unknown antigen specificity. TCRdb reprocessed the reads with MiXCR, giving one entry per CDR3 protein. The sample gives about 340,000 distinct CDR3 sequences, about 29% of which show up once; 20% is in the top ten. The specimen was cultured PBMCs, collected from culture after CMV antigen stimulation. These receptors were collected from a human donor in good health (CMV status not recorded). Some clones in this sample may be carry-over from other donors' samples. The CDR3 runs from the conserved cysteine through the conserved F or W. The order of the fields is V gene, D gene, CDR3 protein. A D gene is named only where the DNA matches it firmly.

TRBV6-5 NA CASSLGDTTYEQYF
TRBV14 NA CASSQDLGGRRTSPLHF
TRBV7-3 TRBD1 CASSLKGTGYNEQFF
TRBV7-6 NA CASSIGGITEAFF
TRBV6-1 NA CASSETLPGFNQPQHF
TRBV12-3/TRBV12-4 TRBD1 CASSPTGGLEKLFF
TRBV12-3/TRBV12-4 TRBD2 CAGHGLELAGATDTQYF
TRBV7-8 NA CASSLPGTSPQHF
TRBV18 NA CASSPPTDQETQYF
TRBV27 NA CASRRTATNEKLFF
TRBV5-1 NA CASSLLTDTQYF
TRBV15 TRBD1 CATSRALTGAEQFF
TRBV7-6 TRBD1 CASSPDREVGYTF
TRBV12-3/TRBV12-4 TRBD2 CASSPGLAGRVISGANVLTF
TRBV7-2 NA CASSYPTENTEAFF
TRBV18 TRBD1 CASSPRPRDSILSGANVLTF
TRBV4-1 TRBD2 CASSQDFQRGTSNEQFF
TRBV28 NA CASSQTGPQETQNF
TRBV7-2 NA CASSLGTGYGDTQYF
TRBV7-9 TRBD1 CASSPGQGGPNTEAFF
TRBV18 NA CASSPRHSDAEQYF
TRBV4-1 NA CASSHTGFDTEAFF
TRBV7-9 NA CASSFRGEGYGYTF
TRBV12-3/TRBV12-4 TRBD2 CASSLRTSGRTEQYF
TRBV7-9 NA CASSLRDNNYGYTF
TRBV12-3/TRBV12-4 TRBD2 CASNLLSLAGTQFF
TRBV7-9 NA CASSRDRRSSYNSPLHF
TRBV7-9 TRBD2 CASSLDLAGRQETQYF
TRBV20-1 TRBD2 CSARDTYLAGTDTQYF
TRBV12-3/TRBV12-4 NA CASSLLGSPDTQYF
TRBV7-6 TRBD1 CASSPLQGSKAFF
TRBV2 NA CASTEGVAGVGYTF
TRBV10-3 NA CAARGGVNNEQFF
TRBV23-1 NA CASSQDGGESQPQHF
TRBV6-5 TRBD1 CASSYAMIQGENYGYTF
TRBV28 NA CASSGPGGGSYEQYF
TRBV5-1 NA CASSLDGVGGQPQHF
TRBV5-4 NA CASSLDGGYNEQFF
TRBV5-4 TRBD1 CASSLAITGGTEAFF
TRBV7-9 NA CASSLARAGYEQYF
TRBV7-2 TRBD2 CASSPGLAETQYF
TRBV5-6 TRBD2 CASSRPGLAGYSTDTQYF
TRBV24-1 NA CATSRKGRNEQFF
TRBV27 TRBD2 CASSFRLAGDNGEQYF
TRBV12-3/TRBV12-4 NA CASTPLGTRDEQFF
TRBV20-1 NA CSAREGGTATEAFF
TRBV29-1 NA CSVAPRTRVYGYTF
TRBV9 NA CASDGYTF
TRBV20-1 NA CSATGVRYGYTF
TRBV6-5 NA CASSQSGPTRVAFF
TRBV28 NA CASSWTANSNQPQHF